One sample yielded the 2 T cell receptor beta chains listed below, sequenced in a study of cytomegalovirus exposure and HLA in healthy donors. This table comes from immunoSEQ multiplex PCR, and its TCRdb copy is limited to in-frame clones, with some not included. Among 76,000 or so clones listed, approximately 93% were seen once. Sequenced: PBMCs. All receptors derive from a woman aged 18 to 35 in good health and CMV-seropositive.

The chain employs TRBV5-1 and TRBJ1-5; possibly TRBD1 for D (6 bases). V lost 3 bases to trimming and J lost 7 bases, with 17 bases between them. The CDR3 is 15 amino acids. Looked up from germline, CDR1 is SGHRS and CDR2 is YFSETQ. CDR3 in amino acids: CASSWGTSEGQPQHF. In nucleotides, the CDR3 is TGCGCCAGCAGCTGGGGGACATCGGAAGGGCAGCCCCAGCATTTT.

The chain couples TRBV7-3 to TRBJ2-1; TRBD2 might be the D (6 bases). V gave up 3 bases and J gave up 2 bases, with 8 bases separating them. Germline V CDR1 and CDR2: SGHTA, FQGTGA. CDR3 length equals 14 residues. The CDR3 sequence: CASSFSGAYNEQFF. In DNA form, the CDR3 reads TGTGCCAGCAGCTTTAGCGGTGCCTACAATGAGCAGTTCTTC.